This T cell receptor (beta chain) was documented in a study of T cell repertoires in cytomegalovirus infection. Study-wide background: CMV epitopes that were recently identified and HLA-C-restricted were used alongside well-studied HLA-B-restricted ones. In public TCR beta signatures, there were indications of both CMV infection and matching HLA type. General study findings and limits: HLA-C-restricted, CMV-specific TCR beta clonotypes were dominant ex vivo. There were carriers of CMV plus the relevant HLA, and cumulative public TCR beta family frequency identified them.

This clonotype was detected only a few times. Antigen: not known. The germline V gene has CDR1 SGHVS and CDR2 FNYEAQ. The germline V and J ends were trimmed by 3 bases and 3 bases, with 8 bases remaining between them. The CDR3 runs to 13 residues. From the reads, TCRdb called clonotypes with MiXCR, one entry per CDR3 protein. The sample yields 350,000 to 400,000 distinct CDR3 sequences, roughly 36% seen once. The V gene is TRBV7-6, the J gene TRBJ1-1; D is uncertain. The sequence was collected from a human donor in good health (CMV status not recorded). Some clones in this sample may be carry-over from other donors' samples. This material consisted of cultured PBMCs, taken from culture after CMV antigen stimulation. The CDR3 here is CASSLSWDTEAFF. The DNA for the CDR3 is TGTGCCAGCAGCTTGTCCTGGGACACTGAAGCTTTCTTT. Complete variable domain (other parts from reference TRBV7-6 and TRBJ1-1): GAGVSQSPRYKVTKRGQDVALRCDPISGHVSLYWYRQALGQGPEFLTYFNYEAQQDKSGLPNDRFSAERPEGSISTLTIQRTEQRDSAMYRCASSLSWDTEAFFGQGTRLTVV.